This passage covers 3 T cell receptor beta chains from one sample sequenced in a study of blood T cell repertoires in COVID-19. Clones were sequenced by immunoSEQ multiplex PCR, and TCRdb holds only the in-frame ones, with some missing. The sample shows approximately 210,000 clones, roughly 85% of them seen only once. Source material: peripheral blood. All receptors derive from a woman older than 75 with acute or convalescent COVID-19.

V gene TRBV25-1 combines with J gene TRBJ1-5; no clear D. CDR1 MGHDK and CDR2 SYGVNS come from the germline V gene. The germline V and J ends were trimmed by 3 bases and 7 bases, with 10 bases remaining between them. CDR3 length: 13 amino acids. The CDR3 nucleotides read TGTGCCAGCAGTGATATGAACAACCAGCCCCAGCATTTT. It is translated as CASSDMNNQPQHF.

This clone occurred once. The chain combines TRBV3-1 (or the pseudogene TRBV3-2) with TRBJ2-7, with D tentatively TRBD2 (6 bases). The V end was cut by 2 bases, the J end by 5 bases, with 10 bases between. Germline V CDR1 and CDR2: LGHDT, YNNKEL (reference sequence). The CDR3 consists of 13 residues. This CDR3 reads CASSQWGGDEQYF. The CDR3 nucleotides read TGTGCCAGCAGCCAATGGGGAGGAGACGAGCAGTACTTC.

V is TRBV19 and J is TRBJ1-1, with D tentatively TRBD1 (5 bases). Per the germline V gene, CDR1 is LNHDA and CDR2 is SQIVND (reference sequence). V lost 8 bases and J 10 bases, leaving 23 bases between the germline ends. This CDR3 contains 14 residues. This CDR3 reads CASFSAGGGPGAFF. In DNA, the CDR3 is TGTGCCAGTTTTTCAGCCGGGGGAGGACCAGGAGCTTTCTTT.